The following is a T cell receptor (beta chain) sequence with its context. Antigen unknown. The junction departs from the called germline gene at one end, perhaps through a read error. Researchers ran the PCR with 60 Vbeta and 13 Jbeta primers. Only in-frame clones appear in the TCRdb table, and some are missing; sequencing was by immunoSEQ multiplex PCR. The sample lists roughly 110,000 clones, around 76% occurring once. The donors comprised healthy bone marrow donors. At sampling all donors were nominally healthy, likely with unrecorded immune exposures. Germline assignment: CDR1 MGHDK and CDR2 SYGVNS. This CDR3 has 17 residues. The data stem from a study of cytomegalovirus exposure and HLA in healthy donors. Whole-study results and caveats: As immune exposure information, only CMV serostatus was available. In vitro data verified a few CMV-associated chains as specific for CMV antigens.

The V and J genes are TRBV25-1 and TRBJ1-3; weak D call: TRBD1 (6 bases). The clonotype originates from a man between 18 and 35 years old in good health and CMV-seronegative. Sequencing used PBMCs. CDR3 nucleotide sequence: TGTGCCAGCAGTGACCGGGCAGGGGTGACTTCTGGGAACACCATATATTTT. Encoded protein: CASSDRAGVTSGNTIYF.